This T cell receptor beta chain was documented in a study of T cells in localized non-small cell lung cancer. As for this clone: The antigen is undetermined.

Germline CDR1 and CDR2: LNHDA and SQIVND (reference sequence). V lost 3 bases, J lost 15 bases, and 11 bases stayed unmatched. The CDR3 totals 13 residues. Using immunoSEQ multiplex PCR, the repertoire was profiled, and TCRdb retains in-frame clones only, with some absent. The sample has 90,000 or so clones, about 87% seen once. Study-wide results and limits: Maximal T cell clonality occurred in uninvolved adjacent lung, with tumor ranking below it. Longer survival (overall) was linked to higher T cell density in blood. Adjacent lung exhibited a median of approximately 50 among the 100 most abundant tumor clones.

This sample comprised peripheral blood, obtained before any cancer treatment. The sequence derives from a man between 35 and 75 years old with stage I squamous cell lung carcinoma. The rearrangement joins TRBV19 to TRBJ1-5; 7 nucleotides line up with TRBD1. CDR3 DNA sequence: TGTGCCAGTAGTATCGGGACAGTCCCGACCCTGCATTTT. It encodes CASSIGTVPTLHF.